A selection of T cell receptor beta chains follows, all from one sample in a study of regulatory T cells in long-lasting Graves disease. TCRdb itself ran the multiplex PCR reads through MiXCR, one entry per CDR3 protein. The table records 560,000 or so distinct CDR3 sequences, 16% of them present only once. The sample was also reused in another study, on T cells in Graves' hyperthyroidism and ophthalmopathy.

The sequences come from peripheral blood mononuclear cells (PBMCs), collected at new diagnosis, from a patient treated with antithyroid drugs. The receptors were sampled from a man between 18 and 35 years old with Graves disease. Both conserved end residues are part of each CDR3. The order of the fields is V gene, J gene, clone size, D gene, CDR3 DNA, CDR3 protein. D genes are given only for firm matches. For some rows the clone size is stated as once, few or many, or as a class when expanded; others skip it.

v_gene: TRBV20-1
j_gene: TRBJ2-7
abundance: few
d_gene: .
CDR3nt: TGCAGTGCTACTCGGGAAACGGTTGGCTACGAGCAGTACTTC
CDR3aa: CSATRETVGYEQYF

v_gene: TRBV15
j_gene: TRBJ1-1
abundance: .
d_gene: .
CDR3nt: TGTGCCACCAGCAGAGAAGGGGGGGCACAAGCTTTCTTT
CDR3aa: CATSREGGAQAFF

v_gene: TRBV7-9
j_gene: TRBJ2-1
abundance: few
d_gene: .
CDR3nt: TGTGCCAGCAGCCCACCAAGTAAGGGCCGCAGGTACAATGAGCAGTTCTTC
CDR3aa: CASSPPSKGRRYNEQFF

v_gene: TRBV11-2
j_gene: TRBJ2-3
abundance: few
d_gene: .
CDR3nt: TGTGCCAGCAGCCAAGACCCGGGACGGAGCACAGATACGCAGTATTTT
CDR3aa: CASSQDPGRSTDTQYF

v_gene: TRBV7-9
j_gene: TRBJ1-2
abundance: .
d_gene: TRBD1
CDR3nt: TGTGCCAGCAGCCCTGGGACAGCGGGGAATGGCTACACCTTC
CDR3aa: CASSPGTAGNGYTF

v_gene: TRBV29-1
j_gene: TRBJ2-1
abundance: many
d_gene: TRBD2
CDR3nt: TGCAGCGTTGAAGTGGGCGCTAGCGGGAGGGCCAAAGATGAGCAGTTCTTC
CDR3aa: CSVEVGASGRAKDEQFF

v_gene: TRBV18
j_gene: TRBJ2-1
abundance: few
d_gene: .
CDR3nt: TGTGCCAGCTCAGCAGACCGGGACCAAATCCTCAATGAGCAGTTCTTC
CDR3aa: CASSADRDQILNEQFF

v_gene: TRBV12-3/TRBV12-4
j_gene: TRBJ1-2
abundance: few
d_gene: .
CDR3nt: TGTGCCAGCAGGGACCCCACCGGGGGTAGCTATGGCTACACCTTC
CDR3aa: CASRDPTGGSYGYTF

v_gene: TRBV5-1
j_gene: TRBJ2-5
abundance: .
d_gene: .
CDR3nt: TGCGCCAGCGGCTTGCAAAGCGGCCGGGGGACCCAGTACTTC
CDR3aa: CASGLQSGRGTQYF

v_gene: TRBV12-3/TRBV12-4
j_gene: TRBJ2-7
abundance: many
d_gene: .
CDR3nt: TGTGCCAGCAGTTTTATAGCGGATTCCTCCTACGAGCAGTACTTC
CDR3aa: CASSFIADSSYEQYF

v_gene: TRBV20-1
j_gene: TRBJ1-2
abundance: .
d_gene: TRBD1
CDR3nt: TGCAGTGCTAGAGGGGAACAGGGGGCATACTATGGCTACACCTTC
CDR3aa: CSARGEQGAYYGYTF

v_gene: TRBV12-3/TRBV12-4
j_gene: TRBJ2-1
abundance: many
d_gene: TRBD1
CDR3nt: TGTGCCAGCAGTCGGCCGGGACAGGGACGCCGGAACAATGAGCAGTTCTTC
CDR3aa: CASSRPGQGRRNNEQFF

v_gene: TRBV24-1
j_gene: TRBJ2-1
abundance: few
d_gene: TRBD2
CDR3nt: TGTGCCACCAGTGATTCAATCAGGGTTGGCGGGGGAGGCTCCTACAATGAGCAGTTCTTC
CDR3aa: CATSDSIRVGGGGSYNEQFF

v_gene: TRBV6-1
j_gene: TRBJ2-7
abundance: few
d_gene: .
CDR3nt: TGTGCCAGCAGTGAAAGCGTCTACGAGCAGTACTTC
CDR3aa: CASSESVYEQYF

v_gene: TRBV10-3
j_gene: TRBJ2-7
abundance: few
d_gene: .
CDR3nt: TGTGCCATCAGTGAATCACAGGCACTGTACTTC
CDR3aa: CAISESQALYF

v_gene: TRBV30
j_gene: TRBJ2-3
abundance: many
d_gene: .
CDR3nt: TGTGCCTGGAGTCGGCAGGGGATAACAGATACGCAGTATTTT
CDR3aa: CAWSRQGITDTQYF

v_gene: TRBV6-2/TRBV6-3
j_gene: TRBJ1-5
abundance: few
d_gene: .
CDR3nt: TGTGCCAGCAGTGAAATCCAGGCTCAGCCCCAGCATTTT
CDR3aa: CASSEIQAQPQHF

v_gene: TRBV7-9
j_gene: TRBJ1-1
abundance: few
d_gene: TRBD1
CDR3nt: TGTGCCAGCAGCTTGAAGACAGGGGGTCCGGGGGGCACTGAAGCTTTCTTT
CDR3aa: CASSLKTGGPGGTEAFF

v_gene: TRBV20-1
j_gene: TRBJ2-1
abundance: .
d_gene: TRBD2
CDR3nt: TGCAGTGCTAGAGCTAGGACTAGCGGGAGCCTTCAGGTTTATGAGCAGTTCTTC
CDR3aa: CSARARTSGSLQVYEQFF

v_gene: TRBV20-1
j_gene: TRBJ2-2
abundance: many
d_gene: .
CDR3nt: TGCAGTGCGCCGTCTCAATTGACCGGGGAGCTGTTTTTT
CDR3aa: CSAPSQLTGELFF

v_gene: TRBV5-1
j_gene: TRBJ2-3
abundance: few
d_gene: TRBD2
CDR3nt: TGCGCCAGCAGCTTGATAGCGGGAGCCACAGATACGCAGTATTTT
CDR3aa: CASSLIAGATDTQYF

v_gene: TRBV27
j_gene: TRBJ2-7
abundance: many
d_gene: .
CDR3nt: TGTGCCAGCACTCCGTATCCGGGAGCGTCGGGCGAGCAGTACTTC
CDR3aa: CASTPYPGASGEQYF

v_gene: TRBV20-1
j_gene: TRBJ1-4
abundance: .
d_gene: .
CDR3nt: TGCAGTGCTGAGGACAGTTGGAATGAAAAACTGTTTTTT
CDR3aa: CSAEDSWNEKLFF

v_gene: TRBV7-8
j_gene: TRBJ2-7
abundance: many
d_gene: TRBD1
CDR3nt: TGTGCCAGCAGCACCCGGACAGGGGGCGTCTACGAGCAGTACTTC
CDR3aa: CASSTRTGGVYEQYF

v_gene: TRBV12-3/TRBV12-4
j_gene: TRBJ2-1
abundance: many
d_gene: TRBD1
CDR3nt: TGTGCCAGCAGCGGGACAGGGCCCTACAATGAGCAGTTCTTC
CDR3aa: CASSGTGPYNEQFF

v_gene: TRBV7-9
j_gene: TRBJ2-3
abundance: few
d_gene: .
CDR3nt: TGTGCCAGCAGCTCTGGACTTCCAACAGATACGCAGTATTTT
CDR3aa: CASSSGLPTDTQYF

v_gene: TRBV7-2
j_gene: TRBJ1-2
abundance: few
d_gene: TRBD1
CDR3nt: TGTGCCAGCAGCCCCGGTCCGGGACAGGGTAACTATGGCTACACCTTC
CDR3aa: CASSPGPGQGNYGYTF

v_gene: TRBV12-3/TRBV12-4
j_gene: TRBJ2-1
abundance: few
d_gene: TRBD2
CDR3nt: TGTGCCAGCAGTTTTCTGCGGATAGCGGGAGTCAATGAGCAGTTCTTC
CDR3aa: CASSFLRIAGVNEQFF

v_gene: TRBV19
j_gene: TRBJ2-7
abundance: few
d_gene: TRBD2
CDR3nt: TGTGCCAGTAGTTCAGGACTAGCGGGAATCGAGCAGTACTTC
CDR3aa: CASSSGLAGIEQYF

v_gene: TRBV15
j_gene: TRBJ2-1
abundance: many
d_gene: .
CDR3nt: TGTGCCACCAGCCTTCGGCGGAGGGAAAATGAGCAGTTCTTC
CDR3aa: CATSLRRRENEQFF

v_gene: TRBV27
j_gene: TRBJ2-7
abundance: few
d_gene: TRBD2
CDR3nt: TGTGCCAGCAGTTCGGGACTAGCTCTCGAGCAGTACTTC
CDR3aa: CASSSGLALEQYF

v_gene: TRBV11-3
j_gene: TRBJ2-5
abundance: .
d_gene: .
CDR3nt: TGTGCCAGCAGCTTAGGACGTCAAGGGGAGACCCAGTACTTC
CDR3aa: CASSLGRQGETQYF

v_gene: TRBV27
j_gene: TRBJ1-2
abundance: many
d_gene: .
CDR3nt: TGTGCCAGCAGTTTATCGGTTTGGACCCGGGATGGCTACACCTTC
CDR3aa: CASSLSVWTRDGYTF

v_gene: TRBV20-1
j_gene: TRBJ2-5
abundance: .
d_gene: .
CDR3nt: TGCAGTGCTTTCGGGGGCCAAGAGACCCAGTACTTC
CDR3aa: CSAFGGQETQYF

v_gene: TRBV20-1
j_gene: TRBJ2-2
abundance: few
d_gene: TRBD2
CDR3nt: TGCAGTGCTGGGACTAGCGGGACCACCGGGGAGCTGTTTTTT
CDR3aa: CSAGTSGTTGELFF

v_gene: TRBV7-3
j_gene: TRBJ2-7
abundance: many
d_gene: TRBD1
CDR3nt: TGTGCCAGCAGCCGGAACGGGGGACAGGGCGGGGAGCAGTACTTC
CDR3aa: CASSRNGGQGGEQYF

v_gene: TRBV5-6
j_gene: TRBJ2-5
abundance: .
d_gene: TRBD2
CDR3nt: TGTGCCAGCAGCCCCCCTAGCGGGAGTGAGACCCAGTACTTC
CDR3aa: CASSPPSGSETQYF

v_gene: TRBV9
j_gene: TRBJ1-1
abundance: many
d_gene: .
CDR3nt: TGTGCCAGCAGCGTAGATCTGGGAGGAGTGAACACTGAAGCTTTCTTT
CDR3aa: CASSVDLGGVNTEAFF

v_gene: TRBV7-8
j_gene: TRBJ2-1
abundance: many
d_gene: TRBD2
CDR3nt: TGTGCCAGCAGCACTCCCGGGACTAGCGGGGACAATGAGCAGTTCTTC
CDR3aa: CASSTPGTSGDNEQFF

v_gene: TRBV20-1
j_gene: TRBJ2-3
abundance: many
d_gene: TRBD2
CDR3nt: TGCAGTGCGGTGACGGGACTAGCGGACGATACGCAGTATTTT
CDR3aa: CSAVTGLADDTQYF

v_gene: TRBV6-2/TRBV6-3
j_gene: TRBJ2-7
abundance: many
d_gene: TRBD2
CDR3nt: TGTGCCAGCAGTTACGGGGGGACTAGTACCTACGAGCAGTACTTC
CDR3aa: CASSYGGTSTYEQYF

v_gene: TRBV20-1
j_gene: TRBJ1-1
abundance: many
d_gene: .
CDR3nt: TGCAGTGCTAGGGGGGACACCTCCCTCCCCTCGAACACTGAAGCTTTCTTT
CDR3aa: CSARGDTSLPSNTEAFF

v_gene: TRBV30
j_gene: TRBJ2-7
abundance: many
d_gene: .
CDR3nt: TGTGCCTGGAGAGCCCCCAGGGCGCCCTACGAGCAGTACTTC
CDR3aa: CAWRAPRAPYEQYF

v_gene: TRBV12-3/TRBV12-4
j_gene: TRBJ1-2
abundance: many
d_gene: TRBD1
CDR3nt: TGTGCCAGCAGTTTTGACAGGGAGCGATATGGCTACACCTTC
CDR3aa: CASSFDRERYGYTF

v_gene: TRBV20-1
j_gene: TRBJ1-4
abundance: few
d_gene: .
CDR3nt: TGCAGTGCTAGAAAGGACATGAACGAAAAACTGTTTTTT
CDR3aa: CSARKDMNEKLFF

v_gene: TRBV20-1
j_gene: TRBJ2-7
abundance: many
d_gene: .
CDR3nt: TGCAGTGCTAGGGGGATACAGGGTAGAGTCCACGAGCAGTACTTC
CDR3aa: CSARGIQGRVHEQYF

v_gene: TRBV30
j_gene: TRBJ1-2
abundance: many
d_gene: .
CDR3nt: TGTGCCTGTACCTCCGGGATTTCTAACTATGGCTACACCTTC
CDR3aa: CACTSGISNYGYTF

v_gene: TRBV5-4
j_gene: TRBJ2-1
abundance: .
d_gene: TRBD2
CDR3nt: TGTGCCAGCACCCTGGCAGGGGTAGCGGGAGGAGGTGAGCAGTTCTTC
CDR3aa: CASTLAGVAGGGEQFF

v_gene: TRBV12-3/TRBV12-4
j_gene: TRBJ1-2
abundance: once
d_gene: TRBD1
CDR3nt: TGTGCCAGCAGTTTAGTGGCGGGACAGGGTATCACTAACTATGGCTACACCTTC
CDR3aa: CASSLVAGQGITNYGYTF

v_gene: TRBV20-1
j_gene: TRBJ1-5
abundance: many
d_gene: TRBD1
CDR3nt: TGCAGTGCTAGATATACAGGGGGGATCAATCAGCCCCAGCATTTT
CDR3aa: CSARYTGGINQPQHF

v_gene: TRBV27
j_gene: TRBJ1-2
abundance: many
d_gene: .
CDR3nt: TGTGCCAGCAGTTTATCGCCAGGGTTGGCGGAAGGCTACACCTTC
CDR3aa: CASSLSPGLAEGYTF

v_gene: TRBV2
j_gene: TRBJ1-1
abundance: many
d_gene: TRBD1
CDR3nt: TGTGCCAGCTTAGGGGGAGGGCAAGGGACAGAGAACACTGAAGCTTTCTTT
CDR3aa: CASLGGGQGTENTEAFF

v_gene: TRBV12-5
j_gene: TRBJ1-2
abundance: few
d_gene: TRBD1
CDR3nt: TGTGCTAGTGGTTTGGCTACAGGGGGGATTAACTATGGCTACACCTTC
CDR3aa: CASGLATGGINYGYTF

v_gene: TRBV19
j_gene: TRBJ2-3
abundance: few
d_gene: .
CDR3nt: TGTGCCAGTAGGGTTGCAGGGGCAGATACGCAGTATTTT
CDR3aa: CASRVAGADTQYF

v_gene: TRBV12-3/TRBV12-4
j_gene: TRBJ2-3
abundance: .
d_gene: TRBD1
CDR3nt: TGTGCCAGCAGGCCTCAGGACAGGGGTAGGGCAGATACGCAGTATTTT
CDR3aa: CASRPQDRGRADTQYF

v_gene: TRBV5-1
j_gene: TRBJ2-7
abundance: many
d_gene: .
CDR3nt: TGCGCCAGCAGTAACACCCCTACAAACAACTACGAGCAGTACTTC
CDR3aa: CASSNTPTNNYEQYF

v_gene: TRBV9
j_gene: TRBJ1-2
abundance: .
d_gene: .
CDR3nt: TGTGCCAGCAGCGTGCGCAACAGGGATGGCTACACCTTC
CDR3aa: CASSVRNRDGYTF

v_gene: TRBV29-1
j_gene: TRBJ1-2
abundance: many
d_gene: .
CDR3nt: TGCAGCGTTGGCGCGGGCGTTTTGGACTATGGCTACACCTTC
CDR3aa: CSVGAGVLDYGYTF

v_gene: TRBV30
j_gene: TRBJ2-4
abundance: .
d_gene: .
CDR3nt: TGTGCCTGGAGTGTAGGGGGGCTCGGCAAAAACATTCAGTACTTC
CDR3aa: CAWSVGGLGKNIQYF

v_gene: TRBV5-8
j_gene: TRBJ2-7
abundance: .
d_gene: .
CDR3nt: TGTGCCAGCAGCTTCCGGGACCCGGGACGCGAGCAGTACTTC
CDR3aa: CASSFRDPGREQYF